This T cell receptor beta chain was sequenced during a study of vaccination and CD4 T cells after COVID-19. About the study: Each person enrolled got two BNT162b2 or mRNA-1273 vaccine doses. Each post-COVID sample was drawn after diagnosis, and the median interval was roughly 100 days (range 35 to 161).

This clonotype showed up just a few times. The antigen is not known. Cultured CD4+ T cell DNA was sequenced using the Oncomine TCR Beta short-read assay. It was from cultured CD4+ T cells that genomic DNA was extracted. TCRdb processed the PCR reads anew with MiXCR; each CDR3 protein has one entry. This table has 17,000 or so distinct CDR3 sequences, less than 50% appearing once. The CDR3 totals 20 residues. Treatment given: roughly 11-day PBMC culture with coronavirus spike peptide pools or control peptides (ViraFEST assay). This chain joins TRBV21-1 and TRBJ1-5. TRBV21-1 has pseudogene status. Source material: CD4+ T cells from blood, cultured in vitro. The clonotype comes from a human donor who had recovered from COVID-19. DNA of the CDR3: TGTGCCAGCAGCAAAGGCGGTGTGCCACCGGATCGGAATTGCAATCAGCCCCAGCATTTT. It codes for CASSKGGVPPDRNCNQPQHF.